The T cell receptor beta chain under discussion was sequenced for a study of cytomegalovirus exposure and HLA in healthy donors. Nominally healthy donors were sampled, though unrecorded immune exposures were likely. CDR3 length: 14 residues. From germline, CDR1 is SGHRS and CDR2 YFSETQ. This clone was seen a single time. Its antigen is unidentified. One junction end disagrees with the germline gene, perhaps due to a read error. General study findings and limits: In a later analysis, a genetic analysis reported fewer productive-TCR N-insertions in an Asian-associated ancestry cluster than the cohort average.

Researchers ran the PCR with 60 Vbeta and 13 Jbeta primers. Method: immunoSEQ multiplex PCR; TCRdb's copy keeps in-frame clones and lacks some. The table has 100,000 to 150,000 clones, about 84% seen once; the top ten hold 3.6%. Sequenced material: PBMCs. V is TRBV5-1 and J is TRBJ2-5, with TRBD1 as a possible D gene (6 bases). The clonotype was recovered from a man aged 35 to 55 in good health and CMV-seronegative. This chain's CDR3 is CASSLGTQQETQYF. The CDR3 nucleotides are TGCGCCAGCAGTTTGGGGACACAACAAGAGACCCAGTACTTC.